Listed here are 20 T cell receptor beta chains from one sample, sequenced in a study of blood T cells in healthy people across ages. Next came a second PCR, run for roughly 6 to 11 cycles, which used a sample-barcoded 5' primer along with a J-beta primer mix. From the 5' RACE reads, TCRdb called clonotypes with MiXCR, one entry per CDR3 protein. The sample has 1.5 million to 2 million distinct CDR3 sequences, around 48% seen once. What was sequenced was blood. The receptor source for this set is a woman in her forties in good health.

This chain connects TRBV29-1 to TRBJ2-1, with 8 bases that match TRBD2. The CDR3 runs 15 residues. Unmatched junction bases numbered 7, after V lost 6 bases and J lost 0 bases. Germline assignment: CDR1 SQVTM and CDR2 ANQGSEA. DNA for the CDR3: TGCAGCGTGGCTGCTGCGGGGGGCTCCTACAATGAGCAGTTCTTC. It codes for CSVAAAGGSYNEQFF.

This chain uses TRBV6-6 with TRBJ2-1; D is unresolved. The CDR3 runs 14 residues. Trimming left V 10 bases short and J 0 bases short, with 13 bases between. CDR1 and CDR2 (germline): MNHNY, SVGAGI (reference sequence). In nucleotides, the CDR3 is TGTGCCACCCAAGACACGAGCTCCTACAATGAGCAGTTCTTC. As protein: CATQDTSSYNEQFF.

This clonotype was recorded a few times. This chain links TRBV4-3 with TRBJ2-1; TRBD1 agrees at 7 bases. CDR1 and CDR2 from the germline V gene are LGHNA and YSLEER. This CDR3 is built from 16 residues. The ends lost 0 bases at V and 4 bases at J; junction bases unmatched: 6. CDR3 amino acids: CASSQEGQGVYNEQFF. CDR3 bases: TGCGCCAGCAGCCAAGAGGGGCAGGGGGTATACAATGAGCAGTTCTTC.

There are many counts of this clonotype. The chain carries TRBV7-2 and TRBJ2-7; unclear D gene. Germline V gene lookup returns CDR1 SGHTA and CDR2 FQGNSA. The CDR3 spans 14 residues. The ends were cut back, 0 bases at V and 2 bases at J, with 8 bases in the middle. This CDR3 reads CASSLAAQAYEQYF. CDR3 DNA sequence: TGTGCCAGCAGCTTAGCGGCCCAAGCCTACGAGCAGTACTTC.

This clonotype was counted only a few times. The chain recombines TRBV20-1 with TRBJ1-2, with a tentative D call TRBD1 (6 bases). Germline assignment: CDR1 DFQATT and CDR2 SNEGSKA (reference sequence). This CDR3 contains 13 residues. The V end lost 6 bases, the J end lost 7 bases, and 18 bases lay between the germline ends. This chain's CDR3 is CSAVPGHSFGYTF. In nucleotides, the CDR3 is TGCAGTGCGGTTCCGGGACATTCCTTTGGCTACACCTTC.

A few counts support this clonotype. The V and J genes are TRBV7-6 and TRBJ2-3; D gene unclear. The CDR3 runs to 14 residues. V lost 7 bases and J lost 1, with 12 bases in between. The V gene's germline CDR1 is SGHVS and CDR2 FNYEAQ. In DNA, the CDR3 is TGTGCCAGCAAGCTTGCAAGCGGCACAGATACGCAGTATTTT. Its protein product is CASKLASGTDTQYF. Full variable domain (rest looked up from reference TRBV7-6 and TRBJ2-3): GAGVSQSPRYKVTKRGQDVALRCDPISGHVSLYWYRQALGQGPEFLTYFNYEAQQDKSGLPNDRFSAERPEGSISTLTIQRTEQRDSAMYRCASKLASGTDTQYFGPGTRLTVL.

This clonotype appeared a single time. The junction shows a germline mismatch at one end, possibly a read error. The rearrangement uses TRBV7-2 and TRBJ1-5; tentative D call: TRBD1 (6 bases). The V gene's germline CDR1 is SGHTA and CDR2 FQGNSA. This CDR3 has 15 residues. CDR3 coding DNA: TGTGCCTGCAGCTCCACAGGGACCCGCAATCAGCCCCAGCATTTT. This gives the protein CACSSTGTRNQPQHF.

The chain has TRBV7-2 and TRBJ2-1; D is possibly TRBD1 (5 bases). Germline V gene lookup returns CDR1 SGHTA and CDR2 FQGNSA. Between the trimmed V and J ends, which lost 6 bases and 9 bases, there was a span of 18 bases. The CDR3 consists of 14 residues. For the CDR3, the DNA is TGTGCCAGCAGGTATGACAGAACGGTGGGTGAGCAGTTCTTC. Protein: CASRYDRTVGEQFF.

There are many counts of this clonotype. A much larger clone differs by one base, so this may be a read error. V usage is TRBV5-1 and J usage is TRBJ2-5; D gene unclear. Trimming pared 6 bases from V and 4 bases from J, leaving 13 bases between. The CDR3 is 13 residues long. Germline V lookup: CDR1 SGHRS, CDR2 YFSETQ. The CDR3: CASTWNSRETQYF. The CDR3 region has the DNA TGCGCCAGCACGTGGAATAGCAGAGAGACCCAGTACTTC.

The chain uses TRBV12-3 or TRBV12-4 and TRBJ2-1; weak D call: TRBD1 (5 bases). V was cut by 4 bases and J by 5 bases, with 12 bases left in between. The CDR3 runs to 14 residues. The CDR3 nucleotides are TGTGCCAGCAGTTCCCGTGGGGCCAACAATGAGCAGTTCTTC. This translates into CASSSRGANNEQFF.

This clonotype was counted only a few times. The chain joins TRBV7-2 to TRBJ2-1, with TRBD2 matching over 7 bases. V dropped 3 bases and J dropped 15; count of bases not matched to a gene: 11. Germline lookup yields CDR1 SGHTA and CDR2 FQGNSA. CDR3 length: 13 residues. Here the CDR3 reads CASSFYIGGGTFF. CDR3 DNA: TGTGCCAGCAGCTTCTACATCGGGGGAGGGACGTTCTTC.

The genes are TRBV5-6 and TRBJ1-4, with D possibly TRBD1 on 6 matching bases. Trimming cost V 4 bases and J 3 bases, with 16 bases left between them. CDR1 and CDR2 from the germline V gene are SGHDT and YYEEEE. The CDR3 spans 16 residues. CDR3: CASSTEYGGPNEKLFF. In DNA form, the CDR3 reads TGTGCCAGCAGCACGGAGTACGGGGGGCCTAATGAAAAACTGTTTTTT.

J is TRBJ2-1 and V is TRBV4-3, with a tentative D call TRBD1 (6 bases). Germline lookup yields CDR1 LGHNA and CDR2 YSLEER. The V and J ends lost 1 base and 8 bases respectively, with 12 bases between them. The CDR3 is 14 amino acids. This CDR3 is CASSQVGQTDEQFF. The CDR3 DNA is TGCGCCAGCAGCCAAGTAGGACAGACCGATGAGCAGTTCTTC.

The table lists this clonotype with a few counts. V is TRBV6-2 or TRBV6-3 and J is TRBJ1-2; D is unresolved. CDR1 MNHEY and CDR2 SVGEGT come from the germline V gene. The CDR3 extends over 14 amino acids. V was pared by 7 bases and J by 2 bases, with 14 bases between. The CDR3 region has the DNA TGTGCCAGCATCTCTAGGGTAACGAACTATGGCTACACCTTC. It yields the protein CASISRVTNYGYTF.

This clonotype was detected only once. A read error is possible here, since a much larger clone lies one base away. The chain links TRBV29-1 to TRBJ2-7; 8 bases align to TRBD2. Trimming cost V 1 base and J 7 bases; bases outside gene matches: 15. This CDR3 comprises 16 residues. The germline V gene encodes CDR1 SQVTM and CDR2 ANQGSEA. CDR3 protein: CSVEAPAGGSYNEQYF. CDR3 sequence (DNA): TGCAGCGTTGAAGCCCCGGCGGGGGGCTCCTACAATGAGCAGTACTTC.

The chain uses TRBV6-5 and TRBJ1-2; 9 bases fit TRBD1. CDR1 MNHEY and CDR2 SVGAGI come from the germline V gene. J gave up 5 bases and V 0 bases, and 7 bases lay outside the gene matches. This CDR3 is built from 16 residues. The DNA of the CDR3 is TGTGCCAGCAGTTACTCGGTGGGGGACAGGGCATATGGCTACACCTTC. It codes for CASSYSVGDRAYGYTF.

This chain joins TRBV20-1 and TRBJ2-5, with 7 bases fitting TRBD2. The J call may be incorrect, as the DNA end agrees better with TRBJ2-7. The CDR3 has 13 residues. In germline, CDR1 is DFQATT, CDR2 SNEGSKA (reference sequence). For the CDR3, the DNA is TGCAGTGCTCCGAGCGGGATCCATTACGAGCAGTACTTC. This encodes CSAPSGIHYEQYF.

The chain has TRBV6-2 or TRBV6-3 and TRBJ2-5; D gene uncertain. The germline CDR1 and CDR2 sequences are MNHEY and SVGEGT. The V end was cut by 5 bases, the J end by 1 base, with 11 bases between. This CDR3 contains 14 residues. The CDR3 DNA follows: TGTGCCAGCAGTCGACTCGCCTTCCAAGAGACCCAGTACTTC. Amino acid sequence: CASSRLAFQETQYF.

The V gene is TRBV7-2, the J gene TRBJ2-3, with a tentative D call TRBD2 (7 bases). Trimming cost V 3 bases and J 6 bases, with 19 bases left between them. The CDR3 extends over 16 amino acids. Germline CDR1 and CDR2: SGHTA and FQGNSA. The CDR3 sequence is CASSFRGALNSDTQYF. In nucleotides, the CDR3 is TGTGCCAGCAGCTTTCGGGGGGCCCTCAATTCGGATACGCAGTATTTT.

CDR3 DNA sequence: TGTGCCAGCACCAAATCCCGGGTTGATGGAACAGATACGCAGTATTTT. As protein: CASTKSRVDGTDTQYF. The chain has TRBV12-3 or TRBV12-4 and TRBJ2-3; D unclear. This CDR3 comprises 16 residues. The V end was cut by 7 bases, the J end by 3 bases, with 20 bases between.